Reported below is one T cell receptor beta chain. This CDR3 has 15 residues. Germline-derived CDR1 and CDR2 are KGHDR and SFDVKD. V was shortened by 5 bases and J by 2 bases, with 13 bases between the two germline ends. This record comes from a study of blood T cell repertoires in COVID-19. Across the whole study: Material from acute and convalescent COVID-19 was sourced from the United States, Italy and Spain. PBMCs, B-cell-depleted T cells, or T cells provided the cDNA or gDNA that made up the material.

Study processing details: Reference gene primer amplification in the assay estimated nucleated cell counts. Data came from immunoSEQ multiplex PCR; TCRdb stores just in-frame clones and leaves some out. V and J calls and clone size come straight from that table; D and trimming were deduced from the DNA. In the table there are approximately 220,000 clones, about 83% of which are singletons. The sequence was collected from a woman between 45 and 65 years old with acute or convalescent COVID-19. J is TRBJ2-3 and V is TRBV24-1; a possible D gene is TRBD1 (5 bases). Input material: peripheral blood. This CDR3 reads CATSAVMTATDTQYF. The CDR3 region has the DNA TGTGCCACCAGTGCGGTAATGACAGCCACAGATACGCAGTATTTT.